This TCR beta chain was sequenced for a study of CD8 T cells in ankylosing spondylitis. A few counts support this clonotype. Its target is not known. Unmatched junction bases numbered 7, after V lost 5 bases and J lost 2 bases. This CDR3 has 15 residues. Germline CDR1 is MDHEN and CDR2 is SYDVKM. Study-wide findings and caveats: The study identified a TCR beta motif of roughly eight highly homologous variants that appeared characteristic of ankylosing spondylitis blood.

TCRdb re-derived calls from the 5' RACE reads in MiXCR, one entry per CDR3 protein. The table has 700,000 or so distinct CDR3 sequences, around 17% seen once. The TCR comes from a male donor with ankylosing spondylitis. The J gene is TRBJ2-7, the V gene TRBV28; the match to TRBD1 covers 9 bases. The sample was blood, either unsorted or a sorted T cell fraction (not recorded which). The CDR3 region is CASSRGDRDTYEQYF. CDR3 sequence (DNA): TGTGCCAGCAGTCGTGGGGACAGGGATACCTACGAGCAGTACTTC.